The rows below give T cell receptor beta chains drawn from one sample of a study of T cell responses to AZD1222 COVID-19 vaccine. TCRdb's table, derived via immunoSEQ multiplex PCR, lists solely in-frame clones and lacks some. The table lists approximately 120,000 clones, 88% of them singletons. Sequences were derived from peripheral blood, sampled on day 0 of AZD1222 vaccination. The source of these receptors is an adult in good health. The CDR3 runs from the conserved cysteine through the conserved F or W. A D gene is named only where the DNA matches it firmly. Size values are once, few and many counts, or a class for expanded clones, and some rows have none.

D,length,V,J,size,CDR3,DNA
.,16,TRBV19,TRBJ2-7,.,CASSKPLGVGVDEQYF,TGTGCCAGTAGTAAGCCTCTGGGTGTAGGGGTGGACGAGCAGTACTTC
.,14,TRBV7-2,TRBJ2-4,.,CASSSPRGANIQYF,TGTGCCAGCAGCTCCCCCCGAGGGGCGAACATTCAGTACTTC
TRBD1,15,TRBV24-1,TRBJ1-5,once,CATSDGQGGFEPQHF,TGTGCCACCAGTGACGGACAGGGGGGATTCGAGCCCCAGCATTTT
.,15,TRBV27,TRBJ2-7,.,CASSPGQLSSYEQYF,TGTGCCAGCAGTCCCGGACAGTTGAGCTCCTACGAGCAGTACTTC
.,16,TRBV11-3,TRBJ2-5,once,CASSLGAASAQETQYF,TGTGCCAGCAGCTTAGGGGCGGCTAGCGCCCAAGAGACCCAGTACTTC
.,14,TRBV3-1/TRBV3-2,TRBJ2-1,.,CASSQSQGYNEQFF,TGTGCCAGCAGCCAATCACAGGGCTACAATGAGCAGTTCTTC
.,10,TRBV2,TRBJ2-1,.,CASSGREQFF,TGTGCCAGCAGTGGACGGGAGCAGTTCTTC
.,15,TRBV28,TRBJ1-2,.,CASSLRNRVHYGYTF,TGTGCCAGCAGTTTAAGGAACAGGGTCCACTATGGCTACACCTTC
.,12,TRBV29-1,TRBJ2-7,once,CSVEEGPGEQYF,TGCAGCGTTGAAGAAGGCCCGGGGGAGCAGTACTTC
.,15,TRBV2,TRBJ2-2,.,CASRRDSNRSGELFF,TGTGCCAGCAGAAGAGACTCCAACCGATCCGGGGAGCTGTTTTTT
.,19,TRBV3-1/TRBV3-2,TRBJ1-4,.,CASSRGTSFSSATNEKLFF,TGTGCCAGCAGCCGGGGCACCTCCTTTTCCTCTGCAACTAATGAAAAACTGTTTTTT
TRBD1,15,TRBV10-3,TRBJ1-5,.,CAIRGDSSSNQPQHF,TGTGCCATCAGGGGGGACAGTTCTTCCAATCAGCCCCAGCATTTT
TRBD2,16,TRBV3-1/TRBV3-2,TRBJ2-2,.,CASSPGRNSGRGELFF,TGTGCCAGCAGCCCGGGAAGGAATAGCGGGAGAGGGGAGCTGTTTTTT
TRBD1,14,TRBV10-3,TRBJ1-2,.,CAISGQAGPYGYTF,TGTGCCATCAGCGGACAGGCGGGTCCATATGGCTACACCTTC
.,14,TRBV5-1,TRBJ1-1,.,CASSPRQEVTEAFF,TGCGCCAGCAGCCCGCGACAGGAGGTAACCGAAGCTTTCTTT
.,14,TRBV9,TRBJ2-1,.,CASSAAGGYNEQFF,TGTGCCAGCAGCGCCGCCGGCGGCTACAATGAGCAGTTCTTC